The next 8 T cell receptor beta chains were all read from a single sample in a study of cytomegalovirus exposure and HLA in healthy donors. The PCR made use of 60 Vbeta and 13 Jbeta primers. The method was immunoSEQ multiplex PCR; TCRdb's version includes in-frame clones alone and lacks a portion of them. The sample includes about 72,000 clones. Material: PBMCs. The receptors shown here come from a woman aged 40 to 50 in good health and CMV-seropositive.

CDR3 DNA: TGTGCCAGCAGCGTACGGACAGTCCCCGGGGAGCTGTTTTTT. This encodes CASSVRTVPGELFF. The chain carries TRBV9 and TRBJ2-2, with D possibly TRBD1 on 6 matching bases. Germline V gives CDR1 SGDLS, CDR2 YYNGEE. The CDR3 has 14 amino acids. The V end was cut by 1 base, the J end by 6 bases, with 10 bases between. Together with reference TRBV9 and TRBJ2-2, the CDR3 gives the full variable domain: DSGVTQTPKHLITATGQRVTLRCSPRSGDLSVYWYQQSLDQGLQFLIQYYNGEERAKGNILERFSAQQFPDLHSELNLSSLELGDSALYFCASSVRTVPGELFFGEGSRLTVL.

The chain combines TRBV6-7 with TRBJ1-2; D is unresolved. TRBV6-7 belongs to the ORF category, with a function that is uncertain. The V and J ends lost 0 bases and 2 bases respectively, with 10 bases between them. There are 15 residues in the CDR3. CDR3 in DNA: TGTGCCAGCAGTTACTCGATGGCAGCGAACTATGGCTACACCTTC. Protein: CASSYSMAANYGYTF.

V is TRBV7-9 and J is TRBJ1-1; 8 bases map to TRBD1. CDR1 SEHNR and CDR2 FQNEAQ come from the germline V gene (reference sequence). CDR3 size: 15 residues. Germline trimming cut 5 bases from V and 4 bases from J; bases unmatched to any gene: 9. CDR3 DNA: TGTGCCAGCAGCGCTTTAACAGGGGGGATCACTGAAGCTTTCTTT. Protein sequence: CASSALTGGITEAFF.

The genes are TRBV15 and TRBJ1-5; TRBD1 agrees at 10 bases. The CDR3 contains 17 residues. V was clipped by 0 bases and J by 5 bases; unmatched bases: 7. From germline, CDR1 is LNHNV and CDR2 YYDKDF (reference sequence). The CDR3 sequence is CATSRDHRTGGHQPQHF. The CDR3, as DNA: TGTGCCACCAGCAGAGATCATAGGACAGGGGGACATCAGCCCCAGCATTTT.

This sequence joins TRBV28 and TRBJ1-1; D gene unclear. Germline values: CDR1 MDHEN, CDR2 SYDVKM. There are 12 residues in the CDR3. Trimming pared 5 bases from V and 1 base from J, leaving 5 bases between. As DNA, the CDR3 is TGTGCCAGCAGTATCGGGAACACTGAAGCTTTCTTT. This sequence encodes CASSIGNTEAFF.

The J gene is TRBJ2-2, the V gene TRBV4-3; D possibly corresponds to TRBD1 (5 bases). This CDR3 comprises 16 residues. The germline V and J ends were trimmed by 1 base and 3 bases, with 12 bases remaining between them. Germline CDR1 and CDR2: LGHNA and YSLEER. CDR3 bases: TGCGCCAGCAGCCAAGGGCAGGGCGTCGACACCGGGGAGCTGTTTTTT. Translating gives CASSQGQGVDTGELFF.

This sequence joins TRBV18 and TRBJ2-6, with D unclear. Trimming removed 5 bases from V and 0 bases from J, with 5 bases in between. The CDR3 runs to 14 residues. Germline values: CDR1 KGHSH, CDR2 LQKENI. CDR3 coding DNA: TGTGCCAGCTCATTCAGCTCTGGGGCCAACGTCCTGACTTTC. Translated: CASSFSSGANVLTF.

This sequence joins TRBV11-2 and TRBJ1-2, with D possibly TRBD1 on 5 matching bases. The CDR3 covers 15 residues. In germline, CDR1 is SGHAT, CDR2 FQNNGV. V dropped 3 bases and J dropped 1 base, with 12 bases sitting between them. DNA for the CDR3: TGTGCCAGCAGCTTGAGGGCGGGGGGTAACTATGGCTACACCTTC. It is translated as CASSLRAGGNYGYTF. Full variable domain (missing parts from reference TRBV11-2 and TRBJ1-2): EAGVAQSPRYKIIEKRQSVAFWCNPISGHATLYWYQQILGQGPKLLIQFQNNGVVDDSQLPKDRFSAERLKGVDSTLKIQPAKLEDSAVYLCASSLRAGGNYGYTFGSGTRLTVV.